The 17 T cell receptor beta chains reported below all come from one sample, sequenced in a study of blood T cell repertoires in COVID-19. Produced via immunoSEQ multiplex PCR; TCRdb's table is partial and in-frame only. This table holds about 490,000 clones, 80% to 90% found once. The sample was peripheral blood. These TCRs come from a human donor in a cohort sampled during active COVID-19.

The V and J genes are TRBV6-6 and TRBJ1-6; 8 bases map to TRBD1. J lost 4 bases, V lost 10 bases, and 9 bases had no gene match. Looked up from germline, CDR1 is MNHNY and CDR2 is SVGAGI (reference sequence). This CDR3 has 15 residues. CDR3 amino acids: CATGQGVAYNSPLHF. The CDR3 nucleotides are TGTGCCACAGGACAGGGAGTAGCATATAATTCACCCCTCCACTTT.

The CDR3 DNA reads TGTGCCAGCAGCTTAAAAGTGGGGGCGGCGCTAGCGGGACCCCACTCCTACAATGAGCAGTTCTTC. It encodes CASSLKVGAALAGPHSYNEQFF. This sequence joins TRBV7-3 and TRBJ2-1; 9 bases match TRBD2. The length of the CDR3 is 22 residues. V trimming: 1 base; J trimming: 0 bases; junction bases outside the gene matches: 19. Germline values: CDR1 SGHTA, CDR2 FQGTGA. The variable domain in full, with the rest retrieved from reference TRBV7-3 and TRBJ2-1, is GAGVSQTPSNKVTEKGKYVELRCDPISGHTALYWYRQSLGQGPEFLIYFQGTGAADDSGLPNDRFFAVRPEGSVSTLKIQRTERGDSAVYLCASSLKVGAALAGPHSYNEQFFGPGTRLTVL.

This chain connects TRBV12-5 to TRBJ2-1, with 10 nucleotides matching TRBD2. The length of the CDR3 is 17 residues. Germline V CDR1 and CDR2: LGHNT, FRNRAP. V trimming: 3 bases; J trimming: 3 bases; junction bases outside the gene matches: 8. The CDR3, as DNA: TGTGCTAGTGGTTTAGTGGCTAGCGGGAGATTCTACAATGAGCAGTTCTTC. As protein: CASGLVASGRFYNEQFF.

This clone occurred many times. This rearrangement joins TRBV20-1 to TRBJ1-5; D is unclear. Trimming removed 5 bases at V and 6 bases at J, with 5 bases between. Per the germline V gene, CDR1 is DFQATT and CDR2 is SNEGSKA (reference sequence). This CDR3 contains 10 residues. CDR3 nucleotides: TGCAGTGCTCCCGGTCAGCCCCAGCATTTT. Its protein is CSAPGQPQHF.

The chain joins TRBV18 to TRBJ1-1; unclear D gene. V was pared by 0 bases and J by 3 bases, with 11 bases between. CDR1 is KGHSH, CDR2 LQKENI, per germline. This CDR3 is 15 amino acids long. CDR3 nucleotides: TGTGCCAGCTCACCACCCGACCCCGAGGACACTGAAGCTTTCTTT. This codes for CASSPPDPEDTEAFF.

The CDR3 sequence: CATPRPGQLYEQYF. The CDR3 bases are TGTGCCACCCCTCGTCCGGGACAGCTCTACGAGCAGTACTTC. This chain joins TRBV6-5 and TRBJ2-7; 7 nucleotides line up with TRBD1. Trimming took 10 bases from V and 3 from J; bases not matched to a gene: 12. Germline CDR1 and CDR2: MNHEY and SVGAGI. The CDR3 spans 14 residues.

This clone showed up just once. The V call is TRBV30, the J call TRBJ2-7; 7 bases agree with TRBD2. CDR3 length equals 13 residues. V shed 3 bases and J 2 bases; nucleotides not matched to a gene: 4. Germline V gene lookup returns CDR1 GTSNPN and CDR2 SVGIG (reference sequence). The CDR3 bases are TGTGCCTGGAGCCCCGGGACTACCTACGAGCAGTACTTC. Translated, it gives CAWSPGTTYEQYF. Variable domain in full (rest from reference TRBV30 and TRBJ2-7): SQTIHQWPATLVQPVGSPLSLECTVEGTSNPNLYWYRQAAGRGLQLLFYSVGIGQISSEVPQNLSASRPQDRQFILSSKKLLLSDSGFYLCAWSPGTTYEQYFGPGTRLTVT.

The chain links TRBV5-4 to TRBJ2-3, with 8 bases matching TRBD1. V trimming: 4 bases; J trimming: 4 bases; junction bases outside the gene matches: 11. CDR3 length: 16 amino acids. Germline lookup yields CDR1 SGHNT and CDR2 YYREEE (reference sequence). This CDR3 reads CASSPGQVFVADTQYF. The CDR3 DNA reads TGTGCCAGCAGCCCGGGACAGGTCTTCGTCGCAGATACGCAGTATTTT.

The V and J genes are TRBV6-6 and TRBJ1-4; D uncertain. CDR3 size: 14 residues. Germline V lookup: CDR1 MNHNY, CDR2 SVGAGI (reference sequence). V was clipped by 2 bases and J by 7 bases, with 11 bases between them. This CDR3 reads CASSYGPSSEKLFF. As DNA, the CDR3 is TGTGCCAGCAGTTACGGGCCCAGTAGTGAAAAACTGTTTTTT.

Notes on this clone: Other DNA sequences in the same sample also yield this CDR3. The V gene is TRBV3-1 (or the pseudogene TRBV3-2), the J gene TRBJ1-5; tentatively, D is TRBD1 (6 bases). The germline V gene has CDR1 LGHDT and CDR2 YNNKEL (reference sequence). Between the trimmed V and J ends, which lost 0 bases and 2 bases, there was a span of 11 bases. This CDR3 spans 16 amino acids. The CDR3 is CASSQDSRGGNQPQHF. The CDR3, as DNA: TGTGCCAGCAGCCAAGATAGCAGGGGTGGCAATCAGCCCCAGCATTTT.

The chain carries TRBV5-6 and TRBJ2-5; 7 bases agree with TRBD2. The CDR3 contains 16 residues. Germline CDR1 and CDR2: SGHDT and YYEEEE. V shed 4 bases and J 4 bases; nucleotides not matched to a gene: 13. In DNA form, the CDR3 reads TGTGCCAGCAGCGCCCGCGTGGGCGGGAGTTCAGAGACCCAGTACTTC. This translates into CASSARVGGSSETQYF. The whole variable domain, filled in from reference TRBV5-6 and TRBJ2-5, reads DAGVTQSPTHLIKTRGQQVTLRCSPKSGHDTVSWYQQALGQGPQFIFQYYEEEERQRGNFPDRFSGHQFPNYSSELNVNALLLGDSALYLCASSARVGGSSETQYFGPGTRLLVL.

This clone was observed a single time. The rearrangement joins TRBV7-2 to TRBJ2-7; 9 bases are shared with TRBD2. Trimming took 3 bases from V and 2 from J; bases not matched to a gene: 2. Germline V lookup: CDR1 SGHTA, CDR2 FQGNSA. CDR3 length equals 14 residues. CDR3 nucleotides: TGTGCCAGCAGCTTGGCGGGAGGGGCCTACGAGCAGTACTTC. The encoded protein is CASSLAGGAYEQYF.

The chain joins TRBV28 to TRBJ1-2; 9 nucleotides match TRBD1. The ends lost 4 bases at V and 4 bases at J; junction bases unmatched: 7. CDR3 length: 15 residues. Germline V gene sequence: CDR1 MDHEN, CDR2 SYDVKM. The DNA for the CDR3 is TGTGCCAGCAGTTCGGGGGACAGGGAGGTCTATGGCTACACCTTC. It yields the protein CASSSGDREVYGYTF.

The chain links TRBV5-1 to TRBJ1-2; TRBD1 might be the D (5 bases). The CDR3 has 17 residues. CDR1 is SGHRS, CDR2 YFSETQ, per germline. With 4 bases removed from V and 0 bases from J, the gap between germline ends came to 19 bases. The CDR3 loop is CASSRRPTGEANYGYTF. In nucleotides, the CDR3 is TGCGCCAGCAGCAGGAGGCCTACGGGGGAAGCTAACTATGGCTACACCTTC.

The chain uses TRBV3-1 (or the pseudogene TRBV3-2) and TRBJ2-7, with D perhaps matching TRBD2 (7 bases). The germline V and J ends were trimmed by 7 bases and 5 bases, with 18 bases remaining between them. The germline V gene encodes CDR1 LGHDT and CDR2 YNNKEL (reference sequence). The CDR3 totals 14 residues. CDR3 sequence (DNA): TGTGCCAGCACCCGAGACGGGGGGCTGAACGAGCAGTACTTC. Translation gives CASTRDGGLNEQYF.

This chain uses TRBV4-1 with TRBJ1-1; maybe TRBD1 (6 bases). Per germline, CDR1 MGHRA and CDR2 YSYEKL. CDR3 length: 18 residues. Between the trimmed V and J ends, which lost 0 bases and 1 base, there was a span of 18 bases. The CDR3 loop reads CASSQDPLNRDGNTEAFF. In DNA form, the CDR3 reads TGCGCCAGCAGCCAAGATCCCCTTAACAGGGACGGGAACACTGAAGCTTTCTTT.

The CDR3 DNA reads TGTGCCAGCAGCCACCAAAGGCAGCACAGGGGTGGAAACGAAAAACTGTTTTTT. Its translation: CASSHQRQHRGGNEKLFF. The chain employs TRBV3-1 (or the pseudogene TRBV3-2) and TRBJ1-4, with TRBD1 matching 7 bases. The CDR3 consists of 18 residues. The germline V gene has CDR1 LGHDT and CDR2 YNNKEL (reference sequence). V lost 3 bases, J lost 8 bases, and 18 bases stayed unmatched.